This is a list of T cell receptor beta chains from one sample in a study of shared clonotypes between healthy human individuals. Clones were read by immunoSEQ multiplex PCR, and TCRdb kept only the in-frame ones, dropping some. The sample holds some 2,500,000 clones, roughly 93% seen once. Sequenced material: naive CD4+ T cells from PBMCs. All receptors come from a man aged 18 to 29 in good health. Some clones in this sample may be carry-over from other donors' samples. Both conserved end residues are part of each CDR3. D genes are given only for firm matches. Expanded clones are given a class, and other clones once, few, many or no size at all.

>TRBJ1-3|TRBV6-1|NA|NA
TGTGCCAGCAGTGAAAACTCTGCGGCAGCTGGAAACACCATATATTTT
CASSENSAAAGNTIYF
>TRBJ2-3|TRBV5-1|NA|TRBD2
TGCGCCAGCAGCTTGGGGCTAGCGGGAGTGGAAGATACGCAGTATTTT
CASSLGLAGVEDTQYF
>TRBJ2-7|TRBV4-2|NA|NA
TGTGCCAGCAGCCACGGAGCGAGCTCCTACGAGCAGTACTTC
CASSHGASSYEQYF
>TRBJ2-2|TRBV5-1|NA|TRBD2
TGCGCCAGCAGCTTGGTGGACGGGAGGGCCACCGGGGAGCTGTTTTTT
CASSLVDGRATGELFF
>TRBJ1-1|TRBV2|NA|NA
TGTGCCAGTGCGCGGGGGGGAGGCACTGAAGCTTTCTTT
CASARGGGTEAFF
>TRBJ2-1|TRBV28|NA|NA
TGTGCCAGCAGTTCTTACACTGGGGGGTCCTACAATGAGCAGTTCTTC
CASSSYTGGSYNEQFF
>TRBJ2-2|TRBV4-1|NA|TRBD2
TGCGCCAGCAGCCGGGCGGGGGAGTTGACCGGGGAGCTGTTTTTT
CASSRAGELTGELFF
>TRBJ1-2|TRBV5-1|once|NA
TGCGCCAGCAGCCCCCTGGGAGACTATGGCTACACCTTC
CASSPLGDYGYTF
>TRBJ2-7|TRBV5-4|NA|TRBD1
TGTGCCAGCAGCCATGGACAGGGGGTTTTGTACGAGCAGTACTTC
CASSHGQGVLYEQYF
>TRBJ1-5|TRBV6-5|NA|NA
TGTGCCAGCATGGCGCGGGGAGCCCAGCATTTT
CASMARGAQHF
>TRBJ2-3|TRBV6-5|NA|NA
TGTGCCAGCAGAAAAGCGGTTACAGATACGCAGTATTTT
CASRKAVTDTQYF
>TRBJ2-1|TRBV18|NA|TRBD1
TGTGCCAGCTCAGGCCGGACAGGGGCCTACAATGAGCAGTTCTTC
CASSGRTGAYNEQFF
>TRBJ2-1|TRBV7-8|NA|TRBD2
TGTGCCAGCAGCTCGCCCCGGGGGGTGGGCTACAATGAGCAGTTCTTC
CASSSPRGVGYNEQFF
>TRBJ1-1|TRBV7-2|NA|NA
TGTGCCAGCAGCCCTCGACAGGCGAACACTGAAGCTTTCTTT
CASSPRQANTEAFF
>TRBJ2-5|TRBV7-6|NA|TRBD1
TGTGCCAGCAGAGAACGACCGGGACAGCAAGAGACCCAGTACTTC
CASRERPGQQETQYF